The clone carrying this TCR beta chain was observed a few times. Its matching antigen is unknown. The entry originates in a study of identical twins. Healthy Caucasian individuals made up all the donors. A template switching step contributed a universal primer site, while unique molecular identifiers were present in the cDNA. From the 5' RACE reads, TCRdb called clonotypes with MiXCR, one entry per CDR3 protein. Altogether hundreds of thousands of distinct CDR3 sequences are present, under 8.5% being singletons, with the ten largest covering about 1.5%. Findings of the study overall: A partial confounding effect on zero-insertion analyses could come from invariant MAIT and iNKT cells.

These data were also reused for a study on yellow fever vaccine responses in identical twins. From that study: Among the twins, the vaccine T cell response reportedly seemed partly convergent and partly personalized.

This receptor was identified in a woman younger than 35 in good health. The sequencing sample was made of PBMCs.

The CDR3 DNA reads TGTGCCAGCAGTAATCAGGACAGGGGTGATGAGCAGTTCTTC. This encodes CASSNQDRGDEQFF. The chain recombines TRBV12-3 or TRBV12-4 with TRBJ2-1; TRBD1 agrees at 9 bases. This CDR3 is 14 amino acids long. Unmatched junction bases numbered 7, after V lost 5 bases and J lost 8 bases.